The entry that follows covers one TCR beta chain sequence. The specificity of this receptor is unknown. Per-base quality was not reported, and no clone a single base away is much larger than it. All donors were healthy Caucasians. Library construction relied on 5' RACE. Sequencing instrument: Illumina HiSeq 2000. A universal primer binding site was introduced by template switching, and a unique molecular identifier was present in the final cDNA, enabling accurate counting of TCR cDNA molecules. Specific primers in the conserved constant-segment region were used to synthesize first-strand cDNA for TCR alpha and beta chains. To control for contamination, every cDNA library was double barcoded, receiving both a SMART-Mk sample barcode and Illumina barcodes. Two successive PCR steps introduced TruSeq adapter sequences along with Illumina sample barcodes. Sequencing of the TCR alpha and beta cDNA libraries was done on the Illumina HiSeq platform using custom primers. On the study's bioinformatics: Raw reads were processed with MiGEC to extract unique molecular identifiers, and MiXCR was used to determine CDR3 positions. For each individual, recombination models were inferred using an EM algorithm with the repgenHMM and IGoR tools. Shared clonotypes were analyzed with the tcR package in R, and sharing was normalized by the product of cloneset sizes. To study raw recombination free of thymic and clonal selection effects, out-of-frame nonproductive sequences were analyzed. The public reads were reanalyzed by TCRdb: fastp trimming at Q25, MiXCR alignment, in-frame beta chains only. When rows share a CDR3 protein, they turn into one entry using the most common DNA and genes. The V and J calls and clone size are TCRdb's, not the authors'. The sample records roughly 1.6 million distinct CDR3 sequences, 25% to 35% of which are singletons. Of the sample, about 0.27% is held by the ten largest clones.

Clipping removes 1 base from V and 6 bases from J, with 12 as the unmatched junction base count. The CDR3 runs 17 amino acids, cysteine and phenylalanine included. The retained sequence is limited to the CDR3, 51 bases, with the frame set at the first base. The germline V gene encodes CDR1 LGHNA and CDR2 YNFKEQ. The entry originates in a study of identical twins (dated by TCRdb to 2016 to 2017). In terms of the full investigation: To test whether fetal clonotypes persist, this study deep-sequenced TCR alpha and beta repertoires from monozygotic twins, from unrelated adults of various ages, and from cord blood. To rule out contamination, the twin experiments were replicated at different times with different library preparation protocols. Study-wide conclusions, independent of this receptor: Compared with coincidental sharing between unrelated individuals, out-of-frame TCR alpha sequences shared between twins showed an excess of sequences with low generation probability. Zero-insertion analyses could be partly confounded by invariant T cells such as MAIT and iNKT, though diverse VJ usage argued against such confounding for most clonotypes. A weaker excess of twin sharing was found in beta out-of-frame sequences because the signal-to-noise ratio was lowered by fewer shared sequences. Because the same donors could not be followed over many years, conclusions were based on cross-sectional statistical analysis. Out-of-frame TCR alpha sharing in monozygotic twins was systematically underestimated by recombination models, whereas sharing between unrelated individuals was in agreement with the recombination models. Fewer insertions were carried by abundant cord blood beta clonotypes, a similar but weaker trend appeared in young adult naive repertoires, and no such trend appeared in memory repertoires.

The rearranged segments are TRBV4-2 and TRBJ2-3; 8 bases in the middle match TRBD2. Sequenced material: cord blood. This clonotype was obtained from a newborn girl in good health. The DNA sequence is TGTGCCAGCAGCCAAGCCCCCTGGACTAGCCGGGGTGATACGCAGTATTTT. Its protein product is CASSQAPWTSRGDTQYF.